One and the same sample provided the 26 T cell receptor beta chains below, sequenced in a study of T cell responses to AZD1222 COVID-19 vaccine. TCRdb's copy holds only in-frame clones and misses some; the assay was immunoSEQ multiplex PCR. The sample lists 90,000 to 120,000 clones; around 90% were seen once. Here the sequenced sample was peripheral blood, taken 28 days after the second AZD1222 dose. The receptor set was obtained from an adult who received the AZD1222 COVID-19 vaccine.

The CDR3 spells CASSLGQLNQPQHF. DNA for the CDR3: TGTGCCAGCAGTTTGGGACAGTTAAATCAGCCCCAGCATTTT. The chain combines TRBV6-2 or TRBV6-3 with TRBJ1-5; 7 bases align to TRBD1. CDR1 and CDR2 (germline): MNHEY, SVGEGT. The trim removed 4 bases at V and 4 bases at J, leaving 4 bases unmatched. CDR3 length: 14 residues.

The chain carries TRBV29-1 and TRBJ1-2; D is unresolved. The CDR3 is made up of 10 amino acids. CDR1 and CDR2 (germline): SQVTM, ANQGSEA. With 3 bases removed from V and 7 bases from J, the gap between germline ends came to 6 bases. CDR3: CSVDRSGYTF. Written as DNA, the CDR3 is TGCAGCGTTGACCGATCTGGCTACACCTTC.

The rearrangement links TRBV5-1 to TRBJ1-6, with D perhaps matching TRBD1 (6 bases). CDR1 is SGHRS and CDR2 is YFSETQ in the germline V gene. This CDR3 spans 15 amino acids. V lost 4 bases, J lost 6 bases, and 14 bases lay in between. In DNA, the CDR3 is TGCGCCAGCAGCGTTGGACAGCTTCTTAATTCACCCCTCCACTTT. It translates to CASSVGQLLNSPLHF.

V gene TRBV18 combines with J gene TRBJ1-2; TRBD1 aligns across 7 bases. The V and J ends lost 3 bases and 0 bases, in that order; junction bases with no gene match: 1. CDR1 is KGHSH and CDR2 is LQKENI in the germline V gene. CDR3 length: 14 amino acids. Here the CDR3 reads CASSPQGANYGYTF. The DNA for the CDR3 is TGTGCCAGCTCACCGCAGGGGGCTAACTATGGCTACACCTTC.

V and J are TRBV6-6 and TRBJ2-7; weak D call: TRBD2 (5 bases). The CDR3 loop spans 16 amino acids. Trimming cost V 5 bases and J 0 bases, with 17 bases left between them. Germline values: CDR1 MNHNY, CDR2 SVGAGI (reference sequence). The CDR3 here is CASSPGEAASSYEQYF. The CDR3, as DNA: TGTGCCAGCAGTCCCGGTGAAGCGGCCAGCTCCTACGAGCAGTACTTC.

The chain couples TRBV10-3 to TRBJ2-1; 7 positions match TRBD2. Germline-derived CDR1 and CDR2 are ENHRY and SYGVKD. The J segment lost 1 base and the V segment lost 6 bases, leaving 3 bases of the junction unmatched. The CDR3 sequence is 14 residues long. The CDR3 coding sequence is TGTGCCATCAGCAGACTAGCATCCTACAATGAGCAGTTCTTC. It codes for CAISRLASYNEQFF.

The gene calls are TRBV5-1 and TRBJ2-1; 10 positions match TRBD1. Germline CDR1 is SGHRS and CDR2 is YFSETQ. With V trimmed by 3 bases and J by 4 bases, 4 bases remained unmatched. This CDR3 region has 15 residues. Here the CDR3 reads CASSYRDRGYNEQFF. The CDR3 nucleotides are TGCGCCAGCAGCTACCGGGACAGGGGTTACAATGAGCAGTTCTTC.

CDR3 in DNA: TGTGCCAGCAGCCAATACAGGGATGGCTACACCTTC. Amino acids: CASSQYRDGYTF. The chain carries TRBV3-1 (or the pseudogene TRBV3-2) and TRBJ1-2; D might be TRBD1 (6 bases). Deletions cut 2 bases from V and 6 bases from J, with 7 bases between. Germline V gene data show CDR1 as LGHDT and CDR2 as YNNKEL (reference sequence). This CDR3 spans 12 amino acids.

This CDR3 reads CASSASVSSYNEQFF. In DNA form, the CDR3 reads TGTGCCAGCAGCGCAAGCGTGAGCTCCTACAATGAGCAGTTCTTC. The rearrangement links TRBV9 to TRBJ2-1; D is unclear. Germline values: CDR1 SGDLS, CDR2 YYNGEE. The CDR3 runs 15 residues. V was trimmed by 3 bases and J by 0 bases, leaving 10 bases between them.

In DNA form, the CDR3 reads TGTGCCAGCAGCCGTGGACAGGGGGCGGCTGAAGCTTTCTTT. Protein product: CASSRGQGAAEAFF. The rearrangement uses TRBV11-2 and TRBJ1-1; TRBD1 aligns across 11 bases. From germline, CDR1 is SGHAT and CDR2 FQNNGV. J lost 6 bases, V lost 5 bases, and 5 bases had no gene match. The length of the CDR3 is 14 residues.

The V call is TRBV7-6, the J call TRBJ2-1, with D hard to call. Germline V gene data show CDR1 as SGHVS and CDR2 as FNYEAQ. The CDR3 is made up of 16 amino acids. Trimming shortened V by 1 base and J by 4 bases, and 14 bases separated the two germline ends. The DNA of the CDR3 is TGTGCCAGCAGCTTAGAAGTACTGGGCGGTTACAATGAGCAGTTCTTC. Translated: CASSLEVLGGYNEQFF.

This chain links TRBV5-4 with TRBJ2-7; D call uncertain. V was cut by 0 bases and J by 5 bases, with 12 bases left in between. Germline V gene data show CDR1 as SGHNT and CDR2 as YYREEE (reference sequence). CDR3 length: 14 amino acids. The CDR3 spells CASSLVQSSHEQYF. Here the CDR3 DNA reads TGTGCCAGCAGCTTGGTTCAGTCATCCCACGAGCAGTACTTC.

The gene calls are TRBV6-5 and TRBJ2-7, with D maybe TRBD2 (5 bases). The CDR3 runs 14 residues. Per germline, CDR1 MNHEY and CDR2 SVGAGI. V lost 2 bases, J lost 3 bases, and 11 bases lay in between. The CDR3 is CASSYGRGFYEQYF. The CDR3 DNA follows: TGTGCCAGCAGTTACGGTCGGGGATTCTACGAGCAGTACTTC.

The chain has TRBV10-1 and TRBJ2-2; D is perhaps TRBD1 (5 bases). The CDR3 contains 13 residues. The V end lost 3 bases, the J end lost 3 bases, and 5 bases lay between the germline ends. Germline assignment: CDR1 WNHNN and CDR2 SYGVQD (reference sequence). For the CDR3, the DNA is TGCGCCAGCAGTGACAGGGACACCGGGGAGCTGTTTTTT. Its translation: CASSDRDTGELFF.

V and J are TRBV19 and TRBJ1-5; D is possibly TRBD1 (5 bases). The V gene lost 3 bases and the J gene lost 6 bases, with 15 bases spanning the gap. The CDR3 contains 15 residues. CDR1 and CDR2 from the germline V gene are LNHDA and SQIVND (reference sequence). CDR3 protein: CASSIGGGGVQPQHF. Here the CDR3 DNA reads TGTGCCAGTAGTATTGGGGGAGGAGGGGTTCAGCCCCAGCATTTT.

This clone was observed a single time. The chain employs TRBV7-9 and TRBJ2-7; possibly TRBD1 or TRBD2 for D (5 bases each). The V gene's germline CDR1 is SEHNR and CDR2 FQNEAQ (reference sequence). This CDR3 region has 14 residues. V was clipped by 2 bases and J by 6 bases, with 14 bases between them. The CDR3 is CASSLRGSAGEQYF. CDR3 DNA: TGTGCCAGCAGCTTAAGGGGCAGCGCGGGCGAGCAGTACTTC.

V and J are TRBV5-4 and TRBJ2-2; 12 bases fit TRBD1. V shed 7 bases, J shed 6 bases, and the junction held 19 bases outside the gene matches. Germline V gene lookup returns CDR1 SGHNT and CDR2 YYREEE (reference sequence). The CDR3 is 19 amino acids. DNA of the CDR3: TGTGCCAGCTCGAGGGACAGGGGGCCAGGAGTTATTCTGGCCGGGGAGCTGTTTTTT. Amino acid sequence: CASSRDRGPGVILAGELFF. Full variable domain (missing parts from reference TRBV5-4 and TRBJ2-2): ETGVTQSPTHLIKTRGQQVTLRCSSQSGHNTVSWYQQALGQGPQFIFQYYREEENGRGNFPPRFSGLQFPNYSSELNVNALELDDSALYLCASSRDRGPGVILAGELFFGEGSRLTVL.

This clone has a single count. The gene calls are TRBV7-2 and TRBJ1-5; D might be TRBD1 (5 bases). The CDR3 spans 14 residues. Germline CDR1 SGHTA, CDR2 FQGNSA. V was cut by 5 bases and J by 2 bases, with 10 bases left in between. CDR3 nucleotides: TGTGCCAGCAGCCCCACGGGGGGCAATCAGCCCCAGCATTTT. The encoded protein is CASSPTGGNQPQHF.

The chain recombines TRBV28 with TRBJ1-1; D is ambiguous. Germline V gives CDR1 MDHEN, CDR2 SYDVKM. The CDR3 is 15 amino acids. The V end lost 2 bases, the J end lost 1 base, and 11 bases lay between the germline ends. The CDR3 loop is CASSLAGRGNTEAFF. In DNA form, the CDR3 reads TGTGCCAGCAGTTTAGCCGGGCGAGGGAACACTGAAGCTTTCTTT.

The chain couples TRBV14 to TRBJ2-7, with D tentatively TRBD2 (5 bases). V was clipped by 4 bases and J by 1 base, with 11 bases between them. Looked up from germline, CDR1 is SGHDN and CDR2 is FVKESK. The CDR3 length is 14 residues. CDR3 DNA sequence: TGTGCCAGCAGCCGGTTGGAGGTTTCCTACGAGCAGTACTTC. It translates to CASSRLEVSYEQYF.

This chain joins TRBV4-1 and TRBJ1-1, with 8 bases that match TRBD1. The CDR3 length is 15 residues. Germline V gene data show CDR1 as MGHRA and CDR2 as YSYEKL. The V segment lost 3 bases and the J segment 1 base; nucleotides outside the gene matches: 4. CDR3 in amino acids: CASSHIGQGNTEAFF. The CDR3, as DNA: TGCGCCAGCAGCCATATCGGACAGGGGAACACTGAAGCTTTCTTT.

In DNA, the CDR3 is TGTGCCAGCAGTGACTCCCCGGAGGGGCCTGAAGCTTTCTTT. Its translation: CASSDSPEGPEAFF. The chain recombines TRBV6-4 with TRBJ1-1; possible D gene TRBD1, 5 bases. Trimming took 0 bases from V and 6 from J, leaving 11 bases between them. CDR1 MRHNA and CDR2 SNTAGT come from the germline V gene. The CDR3 spans 14 residues.

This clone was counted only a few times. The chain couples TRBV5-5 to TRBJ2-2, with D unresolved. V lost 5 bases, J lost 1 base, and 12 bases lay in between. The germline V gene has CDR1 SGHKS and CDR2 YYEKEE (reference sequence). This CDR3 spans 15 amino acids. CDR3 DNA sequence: TGTGCCAGCAGATTAGGGCGTGTGAACACCGGGGAGCTGTTTTTT. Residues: CASRLGRVNTGELFF.

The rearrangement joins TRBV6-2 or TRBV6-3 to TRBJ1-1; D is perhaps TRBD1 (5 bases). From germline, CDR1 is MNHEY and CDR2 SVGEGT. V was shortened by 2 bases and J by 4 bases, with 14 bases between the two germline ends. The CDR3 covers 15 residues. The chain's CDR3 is CASSYLGGGGTEAFF. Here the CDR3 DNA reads TGTGCCAGCAGTTACCTCGGGGGGGGTGGCACTGAAGCTTTCTTT.

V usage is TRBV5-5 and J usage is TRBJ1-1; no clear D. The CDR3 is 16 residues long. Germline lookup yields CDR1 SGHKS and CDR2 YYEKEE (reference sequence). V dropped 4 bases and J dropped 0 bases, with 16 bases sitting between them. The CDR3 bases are TGTGCCAGCAGCCTGGCGGGAGCGGCCATGAACACTGAAGCTTTCTTT. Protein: CASSLAGAAMNTEAFF.

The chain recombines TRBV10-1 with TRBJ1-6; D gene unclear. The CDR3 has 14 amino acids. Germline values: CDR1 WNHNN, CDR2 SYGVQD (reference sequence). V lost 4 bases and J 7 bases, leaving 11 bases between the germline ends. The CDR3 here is CASSVGAGNSPLHF. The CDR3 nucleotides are TGCGCCAGCAGTGTGGGAGCCGGCAATTCACCCCTCCACTTT.